Below are 3 T cell receptor beta chains sequenced from a single sample in a study of blood T cells in healthy people across ages. A second about 7 to 12 cycle PCR used barcoded and J-beta primers. In TCRdb, the 5' RACE reads were re-called with MiXCR into one record per CDR3 protein. The sample has 800,000 to 950,000 distinct CDR3 sequences; roughly 52% are singletons. The specimen sequenced was blood. These receptor sequences come from a young man in good health.

This clonotype has only one observation. CDR3 coding DNA: TGCAGTGCTAGAGACAGGGACAATGAGCAGTACTTC. It yields the protein CSARDRDNEQYF. The rearrangement links TRBV20-1 to TRBJ2-7; perhaps TRBD1 as D (6 bases). The V end lost 0 bases, the J end lost 7 bases, and 10 bases lay between the germline ends. This CDR3 comprises 12 residues. Looked up from germline, CDR1 is DFQATT and CDR2 is SNEGSKA (reference sequence).

In its sample, this clonotype was seen a few times. This rearrangement joins TRBV9 to TRBJ2-3, with 7 bases aligning to TRBD1. V was pared by 4 bases and J by 4 bases, with 9 bases of the junction left unmatched. Germline loops: CDR1 SGDLS, CDR2 YYNGEE. This CDR3 has 15 residues. The CDR3 is CASSSRDSRADTQYF. The CDR3 bases are TGTGCCAGCAGCTCCCGGGACAGCAGGGCAGATACGCAGTATTTT.

This clonotype was seen just once. A much larger clonotype is one base distant, so this may be a read error. The chain uses TRBV5-5 and TRBJ2-6; D may be TRBD1 (5 bases). The ends were cut back, 5 bases at V and 0 bases at J, with 12 bases in the middle. Germline CDR1 is SGHKS and CDR2 is YYEKEE (reference sequence). The CDR3 extends over 16 amino acids. The chain's CDR3 is CASRTGPSSGANVLTF. The DNA for the CDR3 is TGTGCCAGCAGAACAGGACCCAGCTCTGGGGCCAACGTCCTGACTTTC.